There are many counts of the clone carrying this T cell receptor beta chain. The target antigen is unknown. This record belongs to a study of naive and memory T cell subsets. The CDR3 loop spans 17 amino acids. With 3 bases removed from V and 2 bases from J, the gap between germline ends came to 19 bases. Germline values: CDR1 LGHNA, CDR2 YNFKEQ. Regarding the study as a whole: There was no ground truth to check naive and memory subset results. Naive and memory subsets had different power law exponents for TCR abundance. Possibly reflecting memory cells re-expressing CD45RA, a few larger clonotypes occurred in naive repertoires, especially CD8. Gini index rose across naive, CM, EM and EMRA in CD4 and CD8.

Two oligonucleotides, mixed equimolar, formed the beta constant-region primer covering TRBC1 and TRBC2. Nested alpha and beta constant-region primers with the SP2 primer drove four PCR rounds on ligated cDNA. The cDNA 3' end received a ligated single-stranded oligonucleotide carrying the SP2 primer and a 12-nucleotide UMI. One entry per CDR3 protein results from TCRdb running MiXCR on the UMI-ligation and nested PCR reads. Counted here are more than 95,000 distinct CDR3 sequences, more than 14% occurring once; the ten biggest clones make up around 2.8%. This TCR was sampled from a human donor in good health. Sequenced: naive CD8+ T cells from blood. V and J are TRBV4-2 and TRBJ1-2; no clear D. The CDR3 protein is CASSHSDLYEGNYGYTF. DNA for the CDR3: TGTGCCAGCAGCCACTCCGACTTATATGAAGGGAACTATGGCTACACCTTC.